The present entry profiles one TCR beta chain with its context. What this receptor recognizes is not known. Within one base of it there is no much larger clone, and no base qualities were kept. TCRbeta CDR3 regions were amplified from genomic DNA by means of the immunoSEQ Assay, a bias-controlled multiplex PCR. Per the source publication's procedure: Within the assay, amplification of reference gene primers was used to estimate how many nucleated cells each sample contained. To quantify the absolute abundance of each unique TCRbeta CDR3 rearrangement, sequence reads were collapsed and filtered. For each sample, productive Simpson clonality was calculated as the square root of Simpson's diversity index across productive rearrangements. The table comes from immuneACCESS by way of TCRdb, which keeps in-frame sequences with V and J called. Part of the clones is missing from these tables; in studies checked, under half for an unresolved V gene and the rest for unknown reasons. D and trimming come from the DNA, and the V and J calls and clone size come from that table. The table for this sample lists some 130,000 clones; around three quarters of them were counted only once. The biggest ten clones account for 3% to 4.5% of the sample.

The collaborating institutions used their own protocols to collect whole blood in K2EDTA tubes. For TCRbeta analysis, collaborator samples were shipped as frozen whole blood, as isolated PBMCs, or as DNA extracted from either sample type. These data originate in a study of blood T cell repertoires in COVID-19 (dated by TCRdb to between 2020 and 2021). Looking at the study overall: Samples covering the acute and convalescent phases of COVID-19 were provided by collaborators in the United States, Italy and Spain. Sample metadata almost always included a de-identified subject ID, COVID-19 status, age in years and sex. The repertoires were released in a freely available public database intended as a resource for research on the immune response to SARS-CoV-2. The dataset comprised deeply sampled blood TCRbeta repertoires from subjects exposed to, actively infected with, or recovered from COVID-19. Where available, HLA class I and class II types were taken from metadata supplied by the sample provider and were not determined by assay-based typing. The material from the prospective study consisted of cDNA or gDNA derived from T cells, B-cell-depleted T cells, or PBMCs. Samples were obtained from the ongoing ImmuneRACE study (first 160 participants) and from some 1,200 subjects provided by 6 global collaborators. General study outcomes and caveats: How much clinical and demographic metadata was included differed by source and by participant, and the metadata was provided uncurated.

CDR1 is given as SGHRS and CDR2 as YFSETQ, both from the germline V gene. The CDR3 runs 16 amino acids, cysteine and phenylalanine included. Kept here is only the CDR3 DNA, which spans 48 bases and is read in frame from base 1. Trimming removed 1 base from V and 6 bases from J; the gene matches leave 9 bases unexplained. This sequence originates from a woman of 80 years or more with acute or convalescent COVID-19. The specimen was peripheral blood. This sequence uses TRBV5-1 and TRBJ2-3, and 9 junction bases match TRBD2. CDR3 sequence: CASSLMGGGASDTQYF. The sequence in DNA is TGCGCCAGCAGCTTGATGGGCGGGGGGGCATCTGATACGCAGTATTTT.